This TCR beta chain was captured in a study of blood T cell repertoires in COVID-19. About the study: There were acute and convalescent COVID-19 samples, and they came from the United States, Italy and Spain. PBMCs, B-cell-depleted T cells, or T cells provided the cDNA or gDNA that made up the material.

Under the authors' procedure: Reference gene primer amplification in the assay estimated nucleated cell counts. Using immunoSEQ multiplex PCR, the repertoire was profiled, and TCRdb retains in-frame clones only, with some absent. That table gives V, J and clone size, and the DNA gave D and trimming. The sample includes some 180,000 clones, around 80% seen only once; the top ten take 2.8%. CDR1 SGHRS and CDR2 YFSETQ come from the germline V gene. With V trimmed by 4 bases and J by 6 bases, 7 bases remained unmatched. The CDR3 sequence is 14 residues long. The chain joins TRBV5-1 to TRBJ2-3; 8 bases match TRBD1. The sequencing sample was made of peripheral blood. This clonotype was obtained from a woman of 80 years or more with active or convalescent COVID-19. The CDR3 nucleotides read TGCGCCAGCAGCCCAGGACAGGGTTCGGATACGCAGTATTTT. Its translation is CASSPGQGSDTQYF.